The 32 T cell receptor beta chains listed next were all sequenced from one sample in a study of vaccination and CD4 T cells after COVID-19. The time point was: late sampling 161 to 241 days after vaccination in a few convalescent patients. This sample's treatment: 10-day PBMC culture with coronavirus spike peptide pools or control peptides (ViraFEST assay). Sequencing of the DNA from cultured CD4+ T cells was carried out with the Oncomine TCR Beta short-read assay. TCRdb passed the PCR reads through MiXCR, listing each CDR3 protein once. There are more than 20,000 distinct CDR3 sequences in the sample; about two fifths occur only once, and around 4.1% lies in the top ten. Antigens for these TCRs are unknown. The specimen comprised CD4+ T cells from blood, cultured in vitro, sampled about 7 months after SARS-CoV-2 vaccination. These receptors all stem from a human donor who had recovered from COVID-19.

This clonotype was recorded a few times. The CDR3 coding sequence is TGTGCCAGCAGTTTATTAGCCGGAGCCCGCAATCAGCCCCAGCATTTT. Amino acid sequence: CASSLLAGARNQPQHF. The chain recombines TRBV28 with TRBJ1-5; D gene uncertain. Trimming left V 1 base short and J 2 bases short, with 12 bases between. Germline-derived CDR1 and CDR2 are MDHEN and SYDVKM. The CDR3 has 16 residues.

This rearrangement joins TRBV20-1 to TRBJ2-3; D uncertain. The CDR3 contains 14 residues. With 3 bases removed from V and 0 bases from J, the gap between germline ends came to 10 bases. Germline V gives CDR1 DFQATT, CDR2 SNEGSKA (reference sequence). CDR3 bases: TGCAGTGCTAGCAGTTCCTCTAGCACAGATACGCAGTATTTT. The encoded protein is CSASSSSSTDTQYF.

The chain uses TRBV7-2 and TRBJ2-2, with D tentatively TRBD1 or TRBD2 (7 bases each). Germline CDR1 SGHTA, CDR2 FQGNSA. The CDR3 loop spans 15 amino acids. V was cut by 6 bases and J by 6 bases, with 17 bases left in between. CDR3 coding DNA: TGTGCCAGCAGGGGGGGGGACAGCCGGGCCGGGGAGCTGTTTTTT. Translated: CASRGGDSRAGELFF.

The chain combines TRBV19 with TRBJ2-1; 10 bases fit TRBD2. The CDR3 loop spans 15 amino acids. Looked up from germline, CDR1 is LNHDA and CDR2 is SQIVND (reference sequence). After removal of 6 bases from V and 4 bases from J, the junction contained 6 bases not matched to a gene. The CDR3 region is CASRPQREGYNEQFF. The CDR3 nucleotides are TGTGCCAGTAGGCCCCAGCGGGAGGGATACAATGAGCAGTTCTTC.

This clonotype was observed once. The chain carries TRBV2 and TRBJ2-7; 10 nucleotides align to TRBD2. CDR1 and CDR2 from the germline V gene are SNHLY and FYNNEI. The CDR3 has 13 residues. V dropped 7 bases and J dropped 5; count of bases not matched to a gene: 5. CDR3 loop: CASTAGGTNEQYF. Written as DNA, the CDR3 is TGTGCCAGCACAGCGGGAGGGACTAACGAGCAGTACTTC. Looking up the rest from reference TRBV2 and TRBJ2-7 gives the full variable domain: EPEVTQTPSHQVTQMGQEVILRCVPISNHLYFYWYRQILGQKVEFLVSFYNNEISEKSEIFDDQFSVERPDGSNFTLKIRSTKLEDSAMYFCASTAGGTNEQYFGPGTRLTVT.

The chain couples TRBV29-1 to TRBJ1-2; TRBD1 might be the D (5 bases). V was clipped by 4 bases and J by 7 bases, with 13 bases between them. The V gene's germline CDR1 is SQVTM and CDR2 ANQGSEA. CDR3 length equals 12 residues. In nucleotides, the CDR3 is TGCAGCGTTGTGACAGTTGAGGCTGGCTACACCTTC. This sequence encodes CSVVTVEAGYTF.

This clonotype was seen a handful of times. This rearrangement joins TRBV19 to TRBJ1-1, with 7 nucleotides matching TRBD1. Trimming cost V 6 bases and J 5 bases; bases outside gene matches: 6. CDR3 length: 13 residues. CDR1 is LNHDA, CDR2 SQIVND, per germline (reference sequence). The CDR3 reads CASRRQGMTEAFF. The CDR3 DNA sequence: TGTGCCAGTAGAAGACAGGGTATGACTGAAGCTTTCTTT.

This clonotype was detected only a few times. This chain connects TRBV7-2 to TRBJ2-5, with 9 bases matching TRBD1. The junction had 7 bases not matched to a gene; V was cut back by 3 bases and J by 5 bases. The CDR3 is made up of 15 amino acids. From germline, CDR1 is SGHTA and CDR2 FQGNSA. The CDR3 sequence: CASSFIQGAFETQYF. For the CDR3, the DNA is TGTGCCAGCAGCTTCATACAGGGGGCCTTTGAGACCCAGTACTTC.

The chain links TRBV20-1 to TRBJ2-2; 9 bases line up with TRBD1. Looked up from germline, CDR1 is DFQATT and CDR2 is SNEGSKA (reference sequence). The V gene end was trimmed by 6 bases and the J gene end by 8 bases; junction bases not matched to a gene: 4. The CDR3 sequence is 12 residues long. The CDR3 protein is CSAWDRAGELFF. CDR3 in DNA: TGCAGTGCCTGGGACAGGGCTGGGGAGCTGTTTTTT.

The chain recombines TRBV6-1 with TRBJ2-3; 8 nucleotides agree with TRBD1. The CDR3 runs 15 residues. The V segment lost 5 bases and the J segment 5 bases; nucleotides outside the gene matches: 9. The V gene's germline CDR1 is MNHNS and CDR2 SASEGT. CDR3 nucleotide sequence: TGTGCCAGCAGTAATACAGGGGGTCGTCAAGATACGCAGTATTTT. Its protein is CASSNTGGRQDTQYF.

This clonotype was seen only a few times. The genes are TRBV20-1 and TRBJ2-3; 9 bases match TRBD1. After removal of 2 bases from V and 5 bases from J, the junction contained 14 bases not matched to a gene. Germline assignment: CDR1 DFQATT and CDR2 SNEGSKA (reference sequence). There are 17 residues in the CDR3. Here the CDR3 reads CSARWGPGQGGIDTQYF. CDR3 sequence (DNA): TGCAGTGCTAGATGGGGCCCGGGACAGGGAGGAATAGATACGCAGTATTTT.

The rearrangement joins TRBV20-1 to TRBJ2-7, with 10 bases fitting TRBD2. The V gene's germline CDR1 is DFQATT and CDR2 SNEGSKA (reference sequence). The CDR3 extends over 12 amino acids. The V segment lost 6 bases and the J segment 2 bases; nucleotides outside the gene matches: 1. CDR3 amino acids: CSAAGGPYEQYF. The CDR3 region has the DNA TGCAGTGCAGCGGGAGGGCCCTACGAGCAGTACTTC.

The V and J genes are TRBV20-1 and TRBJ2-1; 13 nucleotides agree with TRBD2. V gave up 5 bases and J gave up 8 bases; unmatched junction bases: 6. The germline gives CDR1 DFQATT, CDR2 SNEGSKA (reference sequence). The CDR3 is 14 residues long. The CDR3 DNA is TGCAGTGCTTCTGGACTAGCGGGAGTCGATGAGCAGTTCTTC. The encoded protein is CSASGLAGVDEQFF.

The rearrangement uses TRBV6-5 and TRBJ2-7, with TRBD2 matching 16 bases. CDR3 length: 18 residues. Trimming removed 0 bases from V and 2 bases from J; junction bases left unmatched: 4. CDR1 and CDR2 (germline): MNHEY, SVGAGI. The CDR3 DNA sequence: TGTGCCAGCAGTTACTCACCGGGACTAGCGGGAGGGACCTACGAGCAGTACTTC. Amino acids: CASSYSPGLAGGTYEQYF.

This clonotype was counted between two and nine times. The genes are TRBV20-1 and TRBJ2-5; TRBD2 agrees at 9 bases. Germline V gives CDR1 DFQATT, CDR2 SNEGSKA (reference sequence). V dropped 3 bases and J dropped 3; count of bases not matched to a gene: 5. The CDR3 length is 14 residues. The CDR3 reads CSASYSGSEETQYF. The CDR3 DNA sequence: TGCAGTGCTAGCTATAGCGGGAGCGAAGAGACCCAGTACTTC.

DNA of the CDR3: TGTGCCAGCAGTTTATCAGGGGGCGAGGGGGGTCTCCTTCAGCCCCAGCATTTT. Residues: CASSLSGGEGGLLQPQHF. The chain links TRBV28 to TRBJ1-5; 8 bases map to TRBD1. CDR1 and CDR2 (germline): MDHEN, SYDVKM. Germline trimming cut 1 base from V and 6 bases from J; bases unmatched to any gene: 14. This CDR3 spans 18 amino acids.

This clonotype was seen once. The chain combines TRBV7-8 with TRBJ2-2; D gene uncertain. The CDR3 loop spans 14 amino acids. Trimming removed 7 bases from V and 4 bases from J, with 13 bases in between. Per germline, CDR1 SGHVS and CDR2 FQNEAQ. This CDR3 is CASTIVWGTGELFF. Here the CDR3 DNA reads TGTGCCAGCACCATCGTGTGGGGCACCGGGGAGCTGTTTTTT.

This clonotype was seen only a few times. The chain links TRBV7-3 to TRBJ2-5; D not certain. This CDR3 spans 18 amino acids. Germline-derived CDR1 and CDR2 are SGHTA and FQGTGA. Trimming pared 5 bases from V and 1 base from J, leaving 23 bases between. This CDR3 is CASSPRYMGTSIQETQYF. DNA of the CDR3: TGTGCCAGCAGCCCCCGTTATATGGGCACTTCGATCCAAGAGACCCAGTACTTC. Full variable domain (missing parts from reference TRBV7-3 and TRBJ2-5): GAGVSQTPSNKVTEKGKYVELRCDPISGHTALYWYRQSLGQGPEFLIYFQGTGAADDSGLPNDRFFAVRPEGSVSTLKIQRTERGDSAVYLCASSPRYMGTSIQETQYFGPGTRLLVL.

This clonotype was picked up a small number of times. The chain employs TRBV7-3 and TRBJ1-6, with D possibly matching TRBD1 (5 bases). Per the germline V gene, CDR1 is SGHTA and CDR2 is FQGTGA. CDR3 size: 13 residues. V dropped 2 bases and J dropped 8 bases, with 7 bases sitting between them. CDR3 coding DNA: TGTGCCAGCAGCTTAGACAGCGATTCACCCCTCCACTTT. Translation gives CASSLDSDSPLHF. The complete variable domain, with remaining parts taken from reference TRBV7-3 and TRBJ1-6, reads GAGVSQTPSNKVTEKGKYVELRCDPISGHTALYWYRQSLGQGPEFLIYFQGTGAADDSGLPNDRFFAVRPEGSVSTLKIQRTERGDSAVYLCASSLDSDSPLHFGNGTRLTVT.

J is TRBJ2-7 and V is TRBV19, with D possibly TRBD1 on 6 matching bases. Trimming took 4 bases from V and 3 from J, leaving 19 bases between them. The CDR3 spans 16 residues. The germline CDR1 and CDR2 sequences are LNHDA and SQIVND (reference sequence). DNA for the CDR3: TGTGCCAGTAGTACCCCACTAAACAGGGCCGGCTACGAGCAGTACTTC. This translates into CASSTPLNRAGYEQYF.

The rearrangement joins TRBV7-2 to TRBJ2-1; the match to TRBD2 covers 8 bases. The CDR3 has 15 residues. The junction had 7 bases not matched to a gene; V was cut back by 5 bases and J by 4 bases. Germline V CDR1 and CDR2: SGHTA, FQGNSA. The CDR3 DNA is TGTGCCAGCAGCCTGGCTAGCGGGCCTTACAATGAGCAGTTCTTC. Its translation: CASSLASGPYNEQFF.

The CDR3 nucleotides read TGTGCCAGCAGCTTAGGCGGGATTAACACCGGGGAGCTGTTTTTT. Encoded protein: CASSLGGINTGELFF. This chain joins TRBV7-2 and TRBJ2-2; D is possibly TRBD2 (6 bases). The CDR3 extends over 15 amino acids. V lost 1 base and J lost 2, with 8 bases in between. Germline V gene sequence: CDR1 SGHTA, CDR2 FQGNSA.

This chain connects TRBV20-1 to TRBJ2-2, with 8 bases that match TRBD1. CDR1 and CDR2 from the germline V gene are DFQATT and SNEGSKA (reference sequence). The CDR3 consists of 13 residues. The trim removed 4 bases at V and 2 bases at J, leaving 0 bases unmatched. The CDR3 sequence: CSATGGNTGELFF. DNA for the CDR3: TGCAGTGCTACAGGGGGCAACACCGGGGAGCTGTTTTTT.

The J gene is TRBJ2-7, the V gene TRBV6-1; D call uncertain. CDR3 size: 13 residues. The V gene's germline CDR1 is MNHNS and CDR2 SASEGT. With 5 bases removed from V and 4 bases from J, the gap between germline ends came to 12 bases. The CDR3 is CASSLLSPYEQYF. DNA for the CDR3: TGTGCCAGCAGTCTTCTGTCCCCATACGAGCAGTACTTC.

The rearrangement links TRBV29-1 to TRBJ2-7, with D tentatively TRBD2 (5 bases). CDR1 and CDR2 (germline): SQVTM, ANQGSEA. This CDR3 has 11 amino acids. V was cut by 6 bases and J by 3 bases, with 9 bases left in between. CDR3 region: CSVREYYEQYF. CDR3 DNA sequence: TGCAGCGTGAGGGAGTACTACGAGCAGTACTTC.

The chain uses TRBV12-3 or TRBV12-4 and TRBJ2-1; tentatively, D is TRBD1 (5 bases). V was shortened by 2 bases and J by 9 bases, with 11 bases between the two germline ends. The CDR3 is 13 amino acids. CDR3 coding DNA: TGTGCCAGCAGTTTAACCACAGACAGTGAGCAGTTCTTC. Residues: CASSLTTDSEQFF.

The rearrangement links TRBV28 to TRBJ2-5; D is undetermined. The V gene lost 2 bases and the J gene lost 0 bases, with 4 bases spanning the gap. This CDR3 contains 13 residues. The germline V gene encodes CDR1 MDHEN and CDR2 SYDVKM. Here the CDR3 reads CASSLVNQETQYF. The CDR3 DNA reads TGTGCCAGCAGTTTAGTCAACCAAGAGACCCAGTACTTC.

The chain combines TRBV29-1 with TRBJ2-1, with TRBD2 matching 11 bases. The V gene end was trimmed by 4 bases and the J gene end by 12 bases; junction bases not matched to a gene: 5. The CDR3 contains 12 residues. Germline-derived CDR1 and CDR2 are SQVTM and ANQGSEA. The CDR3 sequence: CSVGTSGSSQFF. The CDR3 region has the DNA TGCAGCGTTGGCACTAGCGGGAGTTCGCAGTTCTTC.

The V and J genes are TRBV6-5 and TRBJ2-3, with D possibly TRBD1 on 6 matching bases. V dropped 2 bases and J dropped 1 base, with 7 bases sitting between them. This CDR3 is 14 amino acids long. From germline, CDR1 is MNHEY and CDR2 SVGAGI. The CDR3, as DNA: TGTGCCAGCAGTTACAGGACAGGCACAGATACGCAGTATTTT. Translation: CASSYRTGTDTQYF.

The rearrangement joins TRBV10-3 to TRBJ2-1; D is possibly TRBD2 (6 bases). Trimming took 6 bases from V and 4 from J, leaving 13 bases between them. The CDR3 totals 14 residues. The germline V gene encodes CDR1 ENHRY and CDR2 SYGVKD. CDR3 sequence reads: CAISRDSEYNEQFF. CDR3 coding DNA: TGTGCCATCAGCCGGGACTCAGAATACAATGAGCAGTTCTTC.

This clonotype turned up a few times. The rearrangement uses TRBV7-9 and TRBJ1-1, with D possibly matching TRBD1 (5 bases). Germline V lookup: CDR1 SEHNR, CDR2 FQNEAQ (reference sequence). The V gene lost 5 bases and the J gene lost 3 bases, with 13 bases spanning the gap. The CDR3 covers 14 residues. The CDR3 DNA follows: TGTGCCAGCAGCAGCATGGGGGGGGACACTGAAGCTTTCTTT. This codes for CASSSMGGDTEAFF.

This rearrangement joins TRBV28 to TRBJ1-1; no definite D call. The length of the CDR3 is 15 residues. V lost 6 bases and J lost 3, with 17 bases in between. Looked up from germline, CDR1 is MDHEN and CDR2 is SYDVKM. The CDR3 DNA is TGTGCCAGCAGGGCGGCCGGTCCCAAGGACACTGAAGCTTTCTTT. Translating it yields CASRAAGPKDTEAFF.